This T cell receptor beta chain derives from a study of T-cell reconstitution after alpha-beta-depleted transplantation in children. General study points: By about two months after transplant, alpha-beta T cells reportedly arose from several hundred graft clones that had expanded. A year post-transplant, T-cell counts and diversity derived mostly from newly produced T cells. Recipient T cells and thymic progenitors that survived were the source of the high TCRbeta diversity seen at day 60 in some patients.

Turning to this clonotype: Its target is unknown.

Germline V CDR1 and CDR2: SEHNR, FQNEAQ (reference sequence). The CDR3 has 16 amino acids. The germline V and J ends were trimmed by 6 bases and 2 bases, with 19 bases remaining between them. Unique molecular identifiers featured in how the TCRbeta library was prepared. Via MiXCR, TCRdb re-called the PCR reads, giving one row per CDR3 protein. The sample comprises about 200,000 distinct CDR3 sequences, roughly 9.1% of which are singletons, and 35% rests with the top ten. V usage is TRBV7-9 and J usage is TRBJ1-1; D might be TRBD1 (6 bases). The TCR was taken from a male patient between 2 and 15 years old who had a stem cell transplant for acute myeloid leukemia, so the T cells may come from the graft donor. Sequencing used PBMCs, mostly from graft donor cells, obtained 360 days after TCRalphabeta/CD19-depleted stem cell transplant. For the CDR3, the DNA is TGTGCCAGCAGAAAACCCGCGGGGGCACCCAACACTGAAGCTTTCTTT. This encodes CASRKPAGAPNTEAFF.